The next 8 T cell receptor beta chains were all read from a single sample in a study of T cells after yellow fever vaccination. MiXCR, run by TCRdb on the 5' RACE reads, gives a single entry per CDR3 protein. The table records roughly 400,000 distinct CDR3 sequences, around 20% of them present only once. This specimen consisted of PBMCs, obtained before the yellow fever booster vaccination. The receptors shown here come from a man aged 18 to 35 who received the YFV17D yellow fever vaccine.

CDR3 residues: CATSIGDRVTYEQYF. DNA of the CDR3: TGTGCCACCAGCATAGGGGACAGGGTCACCTACGAGCAGTACTTC. The chain employs TRBV15 and TRBJ2-7, with 9 bases fitting TRBD1. Germline CDR1 is LNHNV and CDR2 is YYDKDF (reference sequence). Trimming at V came to 4 bases and at J to 2 bases, leaving 6 bases not matched to a gene. The CDR3 has 15 amino acids.

This rearrangement joins TRBV11-2 to TRBJ2-5; D uncertain. The CDR3 covers 12 residues. Germline V lookup: CDR1 SGHAT, CDR2 FQNNGV. V shed 8 bases and J shed 3 bases, with 10 bases lying between them. The CDR3 is CASGSIEETQYF. DNA of the CDR3: TGTGCCAGCGGCAGCATAGAAGAGACCCAGTACTTC.

The chain combines TRBV6-2 or TRBV6-3 with TRBJ1-1; maybe TRBD1 (5 bases). The germline V gene has CDR1 MNHEY and CDR2 SVGEGT. The CDR3 totals 15 residues. The germline V and J ends were trimmed by 5 bases and 1 base, with 14 bases remaining between them. In DNA form, the CDR3 reads TGTGCCAGCAGTCAAGCCGCTACAGGGAACACTGAAGCTTTCTTT. It specifies CASSQAATGNTEAFF.

In its sample, this clonotype was seen a few times. The chain couples TRBV3-1 to TRBJ2-3, with 9 bases matching TRBD2. Trimming removed 2 bases from V and 1 base from J; junction bases left unmatched: 1. This CDR3 contains 15 residues. Germline V gene sequence: CDR1 LGHDT, CDR2 YNNKEL (reference sequence). In nucleotides, the CDR3 is TGTGCCAGCAGCCAATGGACTAGCGGCACAGATACGCAGTATTTT. Translation: CASSQWTSGTDTQYF.

Only a few counts were recorded for this clonotype. This chain links TRBV20-1 with TRBJ1-6; no definite D call. Germline V CDR1 and CDR2: DFQATT, SNEGSKA (reference sequence). V was cut by 7 bases and J by 4 bases, with 26 bases left in between. The CDR3 totals 18 residues. The CDR3 loop reads CSVPKRTDPLLYNSPLHF. The DNA for the CDR3 is TGCAGTGTACCTAAAAGGACCGATCCGCTTTTATATAATTCACCCCTCCACTTT.

This clonotype was detected only a few times. The V gene is TRBV5-3, the J gene TRBJ2-7, with TRBD2 matching over 8 bases. TRBV5-3 is known as an ORF, though its function is uncertain. The ends lost 0 bases at V and 7 bases at J; junction bases unmatched: 12. This CDR3 has 16 amino acids. The DNA of the CDR3 is TGTGCCAGAAGCTTGGCCAGCGGGGGTCTCTCTTCGGAGCAGTACGTC. This encodes CARSLASGGLSSEQYV.

This clonotype was recorded a few times. The chain joins TRBV7-2 to TRBJ2-3; 12 bases are shared with TRBD2. V lost 6 bases and J lost 2; bases outside the gene matches: 12. The CDR3 has 18 residues. CDR1 is SGHTA, CDR2 FQGNSA, per germline. CDR3 DNA: TGTGCCAGCAGTTCACTAAAAGGACTAGCGGGGAACACAGATACGCAGTATTTT. Translation: CASSSLKGLAGNTDTQYF. Together with reference TRBV7-2 and TRBJ2-3, the CDR3 gives the full variable domain: GAGVSQSPSNKVTEKGKDVELRCDPISGHTALYWYRQSLGQGLEFLIYFQGNSAPDKSGLPSDRFSAERTGGSVSTLTIQRTQQEDSAVYLCASSSLKGLAGNTDTQYFGPGTRLTVL.

This chain links TRBV20-1 with TRBJ2-6; TRBD1 aligns across 9 bases. V was pared by 5 bases and J by 2 bases, with 4 bases of the junction left unmatched. Germline CDR1 is DFQATT and CDR2 is SNEGSKA (reference sequence). The CDR3 is 15 amino acids. CDR3 nucleotides: TGCAGTGCTCCCCGGGACAGGGCTGGGGCCAACGTCCTGACTTTC. Its protein product is CSAPRDRAGANVLTF.